Presented here are 6 T cell receptor beta chains from one specimen sequenced in a study of shared clonotypes between healthy human individuals. The repertoire was sequenced with immunoSEQ multiplex PCR; TCRdb's copy has only in-frame clones and lacks some. The repertoire has 600,000 to 700,000 clones, 73% of them found once; the top ten carry 1.5% to 2%. Material: memory CD4+ T cells sorted from blood. As for subset: CD45RA-negative fraction. The receptors derive from a woman in her twenties or thirties in good health.

The rearrangement links TRBV5-6 to TRBJ2-7; a possible D gene is TRBD1 (6 bases). The CDR3 runs 12 residues. With 7 bases removed from V and 2 bases from J, the gap between germline ends came to 10 bases. Germline V gene data show CDR1 as SGHDT and CDR2 as YYEEEE. For the CDR3, the DNA is TGTGCCAGCCACGACAGGACCTACGAGCAGTACTTC. It translates to CASHDRTYEQYF.

The J gene is TRBJ2-1, the V gene TRBV30; 9 bases are shared with TRBD1. CDR1 is GTSNPN, CDR2 SVGIG, per germline (reference sequence). The CDR3 has 16 amino acids. V gave up 4 bases and J gave up 8 bases; unmatched junction bases: 15. CDR3 nucleotides: TGTGCCTGGAAAACTAAACACAGGGGGCGTGTGGATGAGCAGTTCTTC. This encodes CAWKTKHRGRVDEQFF.

CDR3 region: CASSTYRGPNTGELFF. CDR3 nucleotide sequence: TGTGCCAGCAGCACCTACAGGGGACCGAACACCGGGGAGCTGTTTTTT. The chain recombines TRBV11-2 with TRBJ2-2, with 7 bases aligning to TRBD1. Losses at the gene ends were 5 bases for V and 0 bases for J; bases not matched to a gene: 6. Germline CDR1 is SGHAT and CDR2 is FQNNGV. This CDR3 has 16 amino acids. The full variable domain, in which reference TRBV11-2 and TRBJ2-2 provide the parts outside the CDR3, is EAGVAQSPRYKIIEKRQSVAFWCNPISGHATLYWYQQILGQGPKLLIQFQNNGVVDDSQLPKDRFSAERLKGVDSTLKIQPAKLEDSAVYLCASSTYRGPNTGELFFGEGSRLTVL.

The rearrangement uses TRBV30 and TRBJ2-7; D call uncertain. Germline CDR1 GTSNPN, CDR2 SVGIG (reference sequence). Trimming left V 3 bases short and J 3 bases short, with 12 bases between. This CDR3 is built from 13 residues. CDR3: CAWRDPPLYEQYF. The CDR3 DNA sequence: TGTGCCTGGAGGGACCCTCCCCTCTACGAGCAGTACTTC.

The chain recombines TRBV27 with TRBJ1-2, with D unclear. Germline values: CDR1 MNHEY, CDR2 SMNVEV (reference sequence). V was pared by 7 bases and J by 2 bases, with 14 bases between. This CDR3 region has 14 residues. The CDR3 DNA follows: TGTGCCAGCACTTCGAGCAACTCAAACTATGGCTACACCTTC. Its translation is CASTSSNSNYGYTF.

This rearrangement joins TRBV27 to TRBJ2-1; TRBD1 matches 9 bases. With V trimmed by 7 bases and J by 5 bases, 3 bases remained unmatched. This CDR3 has 13 residues. The germline CDR1 and CDR2 sequences are MNHEY and SMNVEV (reference sequence). The CDR3, as DNA: TGTGCCAGCAAGAGGACAGGGGACAATGAGCAGTTCTTC. It specifies CASKRTGDNEQFF.